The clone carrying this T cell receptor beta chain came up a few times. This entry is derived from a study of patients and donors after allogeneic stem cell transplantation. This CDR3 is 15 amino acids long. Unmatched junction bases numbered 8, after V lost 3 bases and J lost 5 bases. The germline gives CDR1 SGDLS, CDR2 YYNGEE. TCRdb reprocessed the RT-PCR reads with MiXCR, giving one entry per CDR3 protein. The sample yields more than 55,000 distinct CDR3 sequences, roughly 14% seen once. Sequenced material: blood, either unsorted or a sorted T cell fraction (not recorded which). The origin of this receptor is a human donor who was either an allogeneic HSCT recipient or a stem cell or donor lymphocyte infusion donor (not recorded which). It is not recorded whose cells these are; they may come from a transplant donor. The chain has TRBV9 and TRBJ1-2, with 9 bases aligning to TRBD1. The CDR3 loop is CASSAGNRGPYGYTF. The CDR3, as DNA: TGTGCCAGCAGCGCGGGGAACAGGGGGCCATATGGCTACACCTTC.